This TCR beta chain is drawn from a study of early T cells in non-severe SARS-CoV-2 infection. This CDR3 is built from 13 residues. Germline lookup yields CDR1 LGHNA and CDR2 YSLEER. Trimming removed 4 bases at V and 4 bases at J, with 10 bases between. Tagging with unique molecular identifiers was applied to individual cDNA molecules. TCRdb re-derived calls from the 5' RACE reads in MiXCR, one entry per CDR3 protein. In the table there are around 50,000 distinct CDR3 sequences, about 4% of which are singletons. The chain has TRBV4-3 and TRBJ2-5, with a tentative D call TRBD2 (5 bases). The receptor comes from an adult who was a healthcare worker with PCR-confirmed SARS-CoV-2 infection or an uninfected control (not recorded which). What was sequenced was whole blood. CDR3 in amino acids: CASSPRGGETQYF. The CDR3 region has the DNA TGCGCCAGCAGCCCCCGTGGAGGAGAGACCCAGTACTTC.